The 9 T cell receptor beta chains reported below all come from one sample, sequenced in a study of cytomegalovirus exposure and HLA in healthy donors (dated by TCRdb to the late 2010s). Libraries were prepared through the immunoSEQ multiplex PCR assay. A mixture of 60 forward primers for TCR Vbeta segments and 13 reverse primers for TCR Jbeta segments was used in the multiplex PCR. TCRdb provides this immuneACCESS table in a form limited to in-frame rearrangements. Some clones are lacking; in checked studies, under half of them reflect an unresolved V gene, and why the rest are absent is not known. In this sample the table shows 150,000 or so clones, just under 75% of which occur a single time. Together, the top ten hold 1.5% to 2% of the sample. Sequenced sample: PBMCs. The receptors stem from a young woman in good health and CMV-seronegative.

The chain links TRBV27 to TRBJ1-2; 10 positions match TRBD1. Germline V gives CDR1 MNHEY, CDR2 SMNVEV (reference sequence). This CDR3 has 14 residues. J was trimmed by 10 bases and V by 6 bases; bases with no gene match: 11. The CDR3 region has the DNA TGTGCCAGCAGGAGACAGGGGGCGCGGGAGGACTACACCTTC. It encodes CASRRQGAREDYTF.

The chain has TRBV9 and TRBJ2-3; tentatively, D is TRBD1 (6 bases). The CDR3 length is 17 residues. Germline loops: CDR1 SGDLS, CDR2 YYNGEE. V was pared by 3 bases and J by 0 bases, with 17 bases between. Written as DNA, the CDR3 is TGTGCCAGCAGCGCCCCTTTAGGGGGATTTAGCACAGATACGCAGTATTTT. Protein sequence: CASSAPLGGFSTDTQYF.

As regards this clone: Additional DNA sequences in this sample encode the identical CDR3. The chain joins TRBV4-3 to TRBJ1-1; 7 bases align to TRBD1. With V trimmed by 0 bases and J by 5 bases, 0 bases remained unmatched. This CDR3 is built from 13 residues. CDR1 is LGHNA and CDR2 is YSLEER in the germline V gene. For the CDR3, the DNA is TGCGCCAGCAGCCAAGACAGGGGGACTGAAGCTTTCTTT. Translated, it gives CASSQDRGTEAFF.

The chain employs TRBV4-2 and TRBJ1-2, with 8 bases matching TRBD1. Germline V lookup: CDR1 LGHNA, CDR2 YNFKEQ. After removal of 3 bases from V and 4 bases from J, the junction contained 4 bases not matched to a gene. The CDR3 covers 14 residues. This chain's CDR3 is CASSQNDRGYGYTF. CDR3 DNA sequence: TGTGCCAGCAGCCAGAACGACAGGGGCTATGGCTACACCTTC.

About this clone itself: This sample includes further DNA sequences coding for the same CDR3. The chain is built from TRBV18 and TRBJ1-2; 10 bases align to TRBD1. With V trimmed by 6 bases and J by 4 bases, 14 bases remained unmatched. Per germline, CDR1 KGHSH and CDR2 LQKENI. This CDR3 spans 17 amino acids. The CDR3 sequence is CASSPLTGGDDGYGYTF. In DNA, the CDR3 is TGTGCCAGCTCCCCCTTGACAGGGGGCGATGATGGCTATGGCTACACCTTC.

The rearrangement joins TRBV21-1 to TRBJ1-2; the DNA was not compared with TRBD1, the D call given in the table. TRBV21-1 is listed as a pseudogene. The CDR3 spans 15 residues. CDR3 coding DNA: TGTGCCAGCAGCCGAAACGGGACAGGGTGCTATGGCTACACCTTC. Translating it yields CASSRNGTGCYGYTF.

The chain couples TRBV30 to TRBJ1-6; 10 bases are a match to TRBD1. Germline V lookup: CDR1 GTSNPN, CDR2 SVGIG (reference sequence). The V gene end was trimmed by 8 bases and the J gene end by 10 bases; junction bases not matched to a gene: 8. CDR3 length: 13 amino acids. The CDR3 reads CARGTGVQSPLHF. CDR3 coding DNA: TGTGCCCGAGGGACAGGGGTTCAGTCACCCCTCCACTTT.

The sample holds a few counts of this clone. This sequence joins TRBV19 and TRBJ2-7; D is perhaps TRBD1 (5 bases). The germline V gene has CDR1 LNHDA and CDR2 SQIVND (reference sequence). Trimming removed 3 bases from V and 2 bases from J, with 11 bases in between. This CDR3 contains 14 residues. In DNA form, the CDR3 reads TGTGCCAGTAGTATCCGGCAGGGTACCTACGAGCAGTACTTC. Its translation is CASSIRQGTYEQYF.

The chain recombines TRBV7-2 with TRBJ1-4; a possible D gene is TRBD1 (6 bases). CDR3 length: 16 amino acids. V lost 4 bases and J 4 bases, leaving 16 bases between the germline ends. Germline V gene lookup returns CDR1 SGHTA and CDR2 FQGNSA. The CDR3 DNA reads as TGTGCCAGCAGCTCCCTTACAGGGACACTTAATGAAAAACTGTTTTTT. Encoded protein: CASSSLTGTLNEKLFF.